This note documents a single T cell receptor (beta chain) sequence. The antigen is undetermined. The sample comes from a study of Graves' ophthalmopathy and Graves' hyperthyroidism. Study-wide background: By definition, stable hyperthyroidism involved no ophthalmopathy within 18 months of follow-up.

Beta-chain TCR CDR3 regions were amplified from RNA transcripts. The first-round RT-PCR employed HTBI primers together with the Qiagen OneStep RT-PCR kit. A multiplex PCR was then performed as the second round. TCRdb fed the multiplex PCR reads into MiXCR, producing one record per CDR3 protein. The sample lists about 550,000 distinct CDR3 sequences, 35% to 40% occurring once. Germline V gene data show CDR1 as SNHLY and CDR2 as FYNNEI. The CDR3 consists of 13 residues. V shed 8 bases and J 0 bases; nucleotides not matched to a gene: 4. Findings of the study overall: Detection in blood was also observed for most expanded thyroid clonotypes above 0.001 frequency. The study's model predicted ophthalmopathy progression at about 71% sensitivity and 72% to 85% specificity.

Clinical symptoms, serum thyroxine, TRAb, thyroid ultrasound and orbital computed tomography determined diagnosis. V usage is TRBV2 and J usage is TRBJ2-7, with 7 bases identical to TRBD1. Sequencing was done on a sample of peripheral blood or thyroid tissue (not recorded which). This TCR came from an adult man with Graves' hyperthyroidism. The CDR3 nucleotides read TGTGCCAGCGCTGGACAGGTCTCCTACGAGCAGTACTTC. Its translation: CASAGQVSYEQYF. Supplemented by reference TRBV2 and TRBJ2-7, the full variable domain reads EPEVTQTPSHQVTQMGQEVILRCVPISNHLYFYWYRQILGQKVEFLVSFYNNEISEKSEIFDDQFSVERPDGSNFTLKIRSTKLEDSAMYFCASAGQVSYEQYFGPGTRLTVT.